This entry is about one TCR beta chain. Its antigen is unidentified. This entry belongs to a study of cytomegalovirus exposure and HLA in healthy donors. The PCR employed 60 Vbeta primers together with 13 Jbeta primers. Here immunoSEQ multiplex PCR was the method, and the copy in TCRdb shows in-frame clones only, minus some. The sample yields some 170,000 clones, around 64% seen once. Germline V gene data show CDR1 as SGHNT and CDR2 as YENEEA. The CDR3 has 16 residues. The ends lost 1 base at V and 6 bases at J; junction bases unmatched: 7. Study-wide points: Among donors in an Asian-associated ancestry cluster, a later analysis reportedly found fewer N-insertions than the roughly 650-donor mean.

Sequenced input: PBMCs. The chain links TRBV11-3 to TRBJ2-1; 9 bases line up with TRBD2. The TCR comes from a woman between 25 and 40 years old in good health and CMV-seronegative. DNA for the CDR3: TGTGCCAGCAGCTTAGGCTGGCGGGGGGGCGGCAATGAGCAGTTCTTC. This sequence encodes CASSLGWRGGGNEQFF.